In its sample, the clone carrying this T cell receptor (beta chain) was seen many times. This sample was taken from a study of T cells in Graves' hyperthyroidism and ophthalmopathy. CDR3 size: 11 residues. V was shortened by 5 bases and J by 3 bases, with 5 bases between the two germline ends. Amplified regions were TCR beta CDR3 sequences from RNA transcripts. Primed by the HTBI set, a first-round RT-PCR was run on the TCR CDR3. TCRdb processed the multiplex PCR reads anew with MiXCR; each CDR3 protein has one entry. The sample includes hundreds of thousands of distinct CDR3 sequences, 14% of them seen just once.

The sequenced material came from blood. The clonotype was recovered from a woman aged 18-29 years with Graves' hyperthyroidism. The genes are TRBV12-3 or TRBV12-4 and TRBJ2-7; the D is unclear. The CDR3 reads CASSAVYEQYF. The CDR3 coding sequence is TGTGCCAGCAGTGCCGTCTACGAGCAGTACTTC.